A selection of T cell receptor beta chains follows, all from one sample in a study of blood T cell repertoires in COVID-19. Libraries were prepared by immunoSEQ multiplex PCR; TCRdb keeps only in-frame clonotypes and omits some of them. The sample contains 650,000 to 800,000 clones, 85% to 90% of which appear only once. Sequenced material: peripheral blood. The source is a woman aged 18-29 years with acute or convalescent COVID-19. CDR3s include the opening cysteine and the closing phenylalanine or tryptophan. A D gene is named only where the DNA matches it firmly. The size field is filled for only some rows; it gives once, few, many or a size class.

>TRBJ2-3|TRBV21-1|.|.
CARLTVSDTQYF
TGTGCCAGACTCACGGTATCAGATACGCAGTATTTT
>TRBJ2-1|TRBV12-5|TRBD2|.
CASGFGSGGTSRNEQFF
TGTGCTAGTGGTTTTGGTAGCGGGGGGACCTCCCGCAATGAGCAGTTCTTC
>TRBJ2-1|TRBV6-6|.|.
CASSYVSPGNEQFF
TGTGCCAGCAGTTACGTTTCCCCGGGGAATGAGCAGTTCTTC
>TRBJ1-2|TRBV5-5|.|.
CASSLEIAPNYGYTF
TGTGCCAGCAGCTTGGAAATAGCCCCTAACTATGGCTACACCTTC
>TRBJ1-5|TRBV28|.|.
CASSYRASNQPQHF
TGTGCCAGCAGTTACCGAGCTAGCAATCAGCCCCAGCATTTT
>TRBJ2-1|TRBV4-3|.|once
CASSQDSSFNNEQFF
TGCGCCAGCAGCCAAGACAGTTCCTTTAACAATGAGCAGTTCTTC
>TRBJ2-1|TRBV11-2|TRBD2|.
CASSSISGGLNEQFF
TGTGCCAGCAGCTCAATTAGCGGGGGCCTCAATGAGCAGTTCTTC
>TRBJ2-7|TRBV9|.|.
CASSVGPGYEQYF
TGTGCCAGCAGCGTAGGGCCCGGGTACGAGCAGTACTTC
>TRBJ2-5|TRBV9|TRBD1|once
CASSTQTGGLETQYF
TGTGCCAGCAGCACCCAGACAGGGGGTTTGGAGACCCAGTACTTC
>TRBJ1-2|TRBV5-1|.|.
CASSLAEELLTEAHGYTF
TGCGCCAGCAGCTTGGCAGAGGAGTTACTGACGGAGGCCCATGGCTACACCTTC
>TRBJ1-6|TRBV4-1|.|.
CASSQWSGGENSPLHF
TGCGCCAGCAGCCAATGGAGTGGGGGCGAGAATTCACCCCTCCACTTT
>TRBJ1-2|TRBV30|.|.
CAWSVQSDGYTF
TGTGCCTGGAGTGTACAGTCAGACGGCTACACCTTC
>TRBJ1-2|TRBV5-1|TRBD1|.
CASSPGQGLVGYTF
TGCGCCAGCAGCCCGGGACAGGGCTTAGTCGGCTACACCTTC
>TRBJ1-4|TRBV30|TRBD1|.
CAWRGPRDSLNEKLFF
TGTGCCTGGAGGGGTCCCCGGGACAGTCTTAATGAAAAACTGTTTTTT
>TRBJ2-3|TRBV19|TRBD2|.
CASSTRFLAGGRPYTQYF
TGTGCCAGTAGTACAAGATTCCTAGCGGGGGGTCGCCCTTATACGCAGTATTTT
>TRBJ1-2|TRBV7-9|TRBD1|.
CASSHGTAHYGYTF
TGTGCCAGCAGCCATGGGACAGCCCACTATGGCTACACCTTC
>TRBJ1-5|TRBV6-6|TRBD1|.
CASRPPGQGEQPQHF
TGTGCCAGCAGACCACCGGGACAGGGTGAACAGCCCCAGCATTTT
>TRBJ1-1|TRBV7-9|.|.
CASSPTPTEAFF
TGTGCCAGCAGCCCAACACCCACTGAAGCTTTCTTT
>TRBJ1-2|TRBV2|.|.
CASNLRASGYTF
TGTGCCAGCAATCTCAGGGCCTCTGGCTACACCTTC
>TRBJ1-1|TRBV4-2|TRBD1|.
CASSQEGQLNTEAFF
TGTGCCAGCAGCCAAGAGGGACAGCTGAACACTGAAGCTTTCTTT
>TRBJ1-5|TRBV30|TRBD1|.
CAWSPGGDQPQHF
TGTGCCTGGAGCCCAGGGGGCGATCAGCCCCAGCATTTT
>TRBJ1-2|TRBV28|.|.
CASSTASSMATPSF
.
>TRBJ1-2|TRBV19|.|few
CASSLTQANYGYTF
TGTGCCAGTAGTTTAACTCAAGCTAACTATGGCTACACCTTC
>TRBJ1-2|TRBV28|.|.
CASREGFGYTF
TGTGCCAGCAGGGAGGGGTTTGGCTACACCTTC
>TRBJ1-4|TRBV13|.|.
CASSSTGLGEKLFF
TGTGCCAGCAGCTCGACAGGATTGGGAGAAAAACTGTTTTTT
>TRBJ2-7|TRBV4-1|.|.
CASSKPPGVPPYEQYF
TGCGCCAGCAGCAAACCACCAGGGGTCCCCCCCTACGAGCAGTACTTC
>TRBJ2-7|TRBV18|.|few
CASSPDRNEQYF
TGTGCCAGCTCACCAGACAGGAACGAGCAGTACTTC
>TRBJ1-1|TRBV29-1|.|few
CSVPGGITNTEAFF
TGCAGCGTTCCGGGGGGGATCACGAACACTGAAGCTTTCTTT
>TRBJ1-4|TRBV3-1/TRBV3-2|.|.
CASSLSSGLNEKLFF
TGTGCCAGCAGCCTCTCCTCAGGACTTAATGAAAAACTGTTTTTT
>TRBJ1-1|TRBV6-5|.|once
CASTSGRNTEAFF
TGTGCCAGCACTTCCGGTCGGAACACTGAAGCTTTCTTT
>TRBJ1-4|TRBV7-7|.|.
CASSQGGGGANEKLFF
TGTGCCAGCAGCCAAGGCGGGGGGGGAGCTAATGAAAAACTGTTTTTT